This T cell receptor beta chain comes out of a study of blood T cell repertoires in COVID-19. Study as a whole: Samples representing acute and convalescent COVID-19 were sourced from the United States, Italy and Spain. Nucleic acid was either cDNA or gDNA, and it came from T cells, B-cell-depleted T cells, or PBMCs.

How the authors handled the data: The assay estimated nucleated cells by amplifying reference gene primers. Measured with immunoSEQ multiplex PCR; TCRdb has only the in-frame clones, and not every one. The DNA was the basis for D and trimming; V, J and clone size are from that table. The sample yields about 20,000 clones, under 95% seen once. The TCR comes from a human donor in a cohort sampled during active COVID-19. Sequenced sample: peripheral blood.

This CDR3 is CASSYTGLAEAFF. In nucleotides, the CDR3 is TGTGCCAGCAGTTATACAGGGCTGGCTGAAGCTTTCTTT. This chain uses TRBV6-5 with TRBJ1-1; the D gene is possibly TRBD1 (6 bases). The germline V and J ends were trimmed by 3 bases and 6 bases, with 11 bases remaining between them. This CDR3 is 13 amino acids long. CDR1 MNHEY and CDR2 SVGAGI come from the germline V gene.